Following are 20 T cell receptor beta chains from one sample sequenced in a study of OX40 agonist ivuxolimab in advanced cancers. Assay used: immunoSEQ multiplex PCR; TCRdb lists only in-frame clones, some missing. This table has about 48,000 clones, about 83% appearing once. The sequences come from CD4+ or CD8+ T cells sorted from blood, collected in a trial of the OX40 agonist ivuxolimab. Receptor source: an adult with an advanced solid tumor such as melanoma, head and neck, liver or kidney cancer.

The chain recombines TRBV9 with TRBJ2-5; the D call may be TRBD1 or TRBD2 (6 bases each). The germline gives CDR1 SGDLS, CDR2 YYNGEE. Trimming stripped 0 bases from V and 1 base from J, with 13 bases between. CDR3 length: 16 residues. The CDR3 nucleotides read TGTGCCAGCAGCGTAGCTTGGGGGGCCCTCCAAGAGACCCAGTACTTC. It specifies CASSVAWGALQETQYF.

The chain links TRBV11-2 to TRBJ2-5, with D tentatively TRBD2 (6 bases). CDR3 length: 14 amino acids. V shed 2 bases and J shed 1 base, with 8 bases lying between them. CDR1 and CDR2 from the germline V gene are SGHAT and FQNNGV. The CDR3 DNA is TGTGCCAGCAGCTTAAGCGGGTCCCAAGAGACCCAGTACTTC. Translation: CASSLSGSQETQYF.

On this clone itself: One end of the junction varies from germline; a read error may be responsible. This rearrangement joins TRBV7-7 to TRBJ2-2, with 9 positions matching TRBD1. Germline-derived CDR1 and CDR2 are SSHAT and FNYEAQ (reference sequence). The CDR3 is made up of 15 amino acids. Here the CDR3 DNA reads TGTGCTAGCAGCCCAACAGGGGGCTACACCGGGGAGCTGTTTTTT. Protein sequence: CASSPTGGYTGELFF.

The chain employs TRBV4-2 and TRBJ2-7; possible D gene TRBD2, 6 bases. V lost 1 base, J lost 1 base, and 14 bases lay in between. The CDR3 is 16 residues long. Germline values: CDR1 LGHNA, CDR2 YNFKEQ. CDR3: CASSQVVWAGSYEQYF. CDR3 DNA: TGTGCCAGCAGCCAAGTGGTGTGGGCGGGGTCCTACGAGCAGTACTTC.

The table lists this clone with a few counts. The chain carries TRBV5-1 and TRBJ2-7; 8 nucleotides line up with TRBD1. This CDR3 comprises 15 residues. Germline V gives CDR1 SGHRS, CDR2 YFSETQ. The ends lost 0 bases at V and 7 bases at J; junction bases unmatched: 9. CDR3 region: CASSLAAGGSGEQYF. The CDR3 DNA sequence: TGCGCCAGCAGCTTGGCGGCAGGGGGCTCTGGGGAGCAGTACTTC.

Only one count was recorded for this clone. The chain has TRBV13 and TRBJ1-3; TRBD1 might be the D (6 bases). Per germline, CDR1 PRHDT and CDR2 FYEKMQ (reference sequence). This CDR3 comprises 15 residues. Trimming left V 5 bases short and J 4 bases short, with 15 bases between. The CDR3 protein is CASSRDRRGGNTIYF. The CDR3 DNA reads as TGTGCCAGCAGCCGAGACAGGAGAGGGGGAAACACCATATATTTT. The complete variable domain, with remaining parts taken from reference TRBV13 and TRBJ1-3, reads AAGVIQSPRHLIKEKRETATLKCYPIPRHDTVYWYQQGPGQDPQFLISFYEKMQSDKGSIPDRFSAQQFSDYHSELNMSSLELGDSALYFCASSRDRRGGNTIYFGEGSWLTVV.

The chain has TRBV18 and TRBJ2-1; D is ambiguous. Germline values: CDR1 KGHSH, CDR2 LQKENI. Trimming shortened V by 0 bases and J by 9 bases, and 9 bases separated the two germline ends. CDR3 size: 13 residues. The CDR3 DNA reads TGTGCCAGCTCACCACCAGTACAGAGTGAGCAGTTCTTC. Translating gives CASSPPVQSEQFF.

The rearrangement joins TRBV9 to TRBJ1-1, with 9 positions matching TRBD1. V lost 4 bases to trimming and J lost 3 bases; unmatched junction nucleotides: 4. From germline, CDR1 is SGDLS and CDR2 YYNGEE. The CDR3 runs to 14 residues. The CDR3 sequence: CASSLRTGDTEAFF. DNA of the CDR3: TGTGCCAGCAGCCTCAGGACAGGGGACACTGAAGCTTTCTTT. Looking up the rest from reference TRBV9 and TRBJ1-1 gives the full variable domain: DSGVTQTPKHLITATGQRVTLRCSPRSGDLSVYWYQQSLDQGLQFLIQYYNGEERAKGNILERFSAQQFPDLHSELNLSSLELGDSALYFCASSLRTGDTEAFFGQGTRLTVV.

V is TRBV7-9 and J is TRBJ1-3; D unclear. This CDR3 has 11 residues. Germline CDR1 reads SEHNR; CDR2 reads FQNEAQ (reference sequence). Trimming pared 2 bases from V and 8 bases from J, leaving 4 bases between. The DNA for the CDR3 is TGTGCCAGCAGCTTAAGAGACACCATATATTTT. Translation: CASSLRDTIYF.

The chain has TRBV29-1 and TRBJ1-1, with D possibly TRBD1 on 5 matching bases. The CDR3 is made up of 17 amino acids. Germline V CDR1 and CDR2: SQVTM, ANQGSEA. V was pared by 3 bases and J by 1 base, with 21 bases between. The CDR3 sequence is CSVDPSGTTPWNTEAFF. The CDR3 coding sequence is TGCAGCGTTGACCCCTCAGGGACCACCCCTTGGAACACTGAAGCTTTCTTT.

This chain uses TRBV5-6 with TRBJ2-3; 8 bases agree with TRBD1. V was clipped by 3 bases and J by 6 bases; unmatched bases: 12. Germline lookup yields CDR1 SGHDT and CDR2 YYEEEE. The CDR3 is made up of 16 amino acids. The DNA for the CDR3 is TGTGCCAGCAGCTCCACGGGACAGGTCCTCGGGGATACGCAGTATTTT. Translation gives CASSSTGQVLGDTQYF.

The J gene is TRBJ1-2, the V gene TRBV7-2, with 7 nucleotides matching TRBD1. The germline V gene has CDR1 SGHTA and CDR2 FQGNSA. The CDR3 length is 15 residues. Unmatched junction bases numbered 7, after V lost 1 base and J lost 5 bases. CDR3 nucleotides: TGTGCCAGCAGCTTAGGACAGGGCACCTTATATGGCTACACCTTC. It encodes CASSLGQGTLYGYTF.

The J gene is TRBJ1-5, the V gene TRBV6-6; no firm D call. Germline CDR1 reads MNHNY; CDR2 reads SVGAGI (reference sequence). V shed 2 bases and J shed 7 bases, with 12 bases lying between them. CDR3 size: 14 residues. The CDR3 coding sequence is TGTGCCAGCAGTTACGACAACCTTTTACAGCCCCAGCATTTT. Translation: CASSYDNLLQPQHF.

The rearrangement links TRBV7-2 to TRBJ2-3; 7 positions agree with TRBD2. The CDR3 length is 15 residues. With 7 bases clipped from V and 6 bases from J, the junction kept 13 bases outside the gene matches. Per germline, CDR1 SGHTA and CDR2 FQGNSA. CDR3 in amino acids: CASTRAGGKLDTQYF. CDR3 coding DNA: TGTGCCAGCACCCGTGCCGGGGGGAAGTTGGATACGCAGTATTTT.

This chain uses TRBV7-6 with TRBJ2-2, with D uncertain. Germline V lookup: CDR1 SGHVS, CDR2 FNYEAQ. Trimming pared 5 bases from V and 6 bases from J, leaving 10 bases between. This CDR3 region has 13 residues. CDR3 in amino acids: CASSRRNPGELFF. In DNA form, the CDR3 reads TGTGCCAGCAGCCGTCGAAATCCCGGGGAGCTGTTTTTT.

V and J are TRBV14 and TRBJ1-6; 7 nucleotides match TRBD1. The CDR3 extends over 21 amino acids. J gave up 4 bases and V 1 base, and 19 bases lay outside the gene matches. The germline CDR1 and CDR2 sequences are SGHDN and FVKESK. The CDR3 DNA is TGTGCCAGCAGCCAAGGACGAAGTAAATACAGGGGAACCTCTTATAATTCACCCCTCCACTTT. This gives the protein CASSQGRSKYRGTSYNSPLHF.

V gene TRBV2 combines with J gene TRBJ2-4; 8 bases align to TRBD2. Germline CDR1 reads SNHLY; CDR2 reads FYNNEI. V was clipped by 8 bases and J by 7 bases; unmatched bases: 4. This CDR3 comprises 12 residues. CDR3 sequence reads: CASAGGGNIQYF. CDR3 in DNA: TGTGCCAGCGCGGGGGGCGGGAACATTCAGTACTTC.

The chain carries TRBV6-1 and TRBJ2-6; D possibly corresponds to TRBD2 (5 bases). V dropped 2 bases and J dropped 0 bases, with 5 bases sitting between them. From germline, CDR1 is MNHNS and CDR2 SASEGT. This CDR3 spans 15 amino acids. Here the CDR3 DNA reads TGTGCCAGCAGTGAAACTAGCTCTGGGGCCAACGTCCTGACTTTC. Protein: CASSETSSGANVLTF.

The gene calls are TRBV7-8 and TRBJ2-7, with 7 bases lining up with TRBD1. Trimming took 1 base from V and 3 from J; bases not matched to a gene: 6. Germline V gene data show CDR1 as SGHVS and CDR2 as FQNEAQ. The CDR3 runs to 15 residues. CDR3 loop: CASSLDFDRVYEQYF. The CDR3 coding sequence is TGTGCCAGCAGCTTAGACTTCGACAGGGTCTACGAGCAGTACTTC.

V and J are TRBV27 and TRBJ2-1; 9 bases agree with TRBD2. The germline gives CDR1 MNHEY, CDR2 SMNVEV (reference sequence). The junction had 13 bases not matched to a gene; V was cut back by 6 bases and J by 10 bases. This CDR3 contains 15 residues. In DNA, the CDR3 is TGTGCCAGCAGCATCGGGGGCGGGGGGGCACGGGAGCAGTTCTTC. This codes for CASSIGGGGAREQFF.